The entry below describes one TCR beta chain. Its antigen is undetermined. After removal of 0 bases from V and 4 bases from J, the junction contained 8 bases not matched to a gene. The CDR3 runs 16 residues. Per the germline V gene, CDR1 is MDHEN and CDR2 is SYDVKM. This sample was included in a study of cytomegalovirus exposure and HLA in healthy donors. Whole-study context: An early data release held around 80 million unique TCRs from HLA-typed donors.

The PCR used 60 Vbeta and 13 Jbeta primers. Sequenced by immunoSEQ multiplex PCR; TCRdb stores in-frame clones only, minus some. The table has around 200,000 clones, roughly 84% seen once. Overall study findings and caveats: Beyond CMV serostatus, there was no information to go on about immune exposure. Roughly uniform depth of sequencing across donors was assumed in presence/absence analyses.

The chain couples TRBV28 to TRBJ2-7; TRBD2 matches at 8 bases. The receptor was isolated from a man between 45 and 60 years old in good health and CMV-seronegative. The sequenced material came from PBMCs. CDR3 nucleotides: TGTGCCAGCAGTTTATGGGGCCTAGCGGGCCAATACGAGCAGTACTTC. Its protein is CASSLWGLAGQYEQYF.